A selection of T cell receptor beta chains follows, all from one sample in a study of T cell clones after liver transplantation. The table came from immunoSEQ multiplex PCR; TCRdb's copy has only in-frame clones and leaves some out. The sample lists about 71,000 clones, roughly 80% occurring once. The sequenced sample was CD4+ T cells from blood, obtained 12 months after liver transplant. These receptors were obtained from a human patient who received a liver transplant. Some T cells may arise from the graft donor. Each CDR3 is given with its conserved first and last residue. A D gene is named only where the DNA matches it firmly. Clone size is given for some rows only: seen once, a few or many times, or a class if the clone is expanded.

j_call clone_size v_call d_call cdr3_nt cdr3_aa
TRBJ1-1 few TRBV28 NA TGTGCCAGCAGGTTGTCGGCCGGGGGAGCTTTCTTT CASRLSAGGAFF
TRBJ1-2 NA TRBV30 NA TGTGCCTGGAGGGGAGCGGGGCTTAATGGCTACACCTTC CAWRGAGLNGYTF
TRBJ1-4 NA TRBV28 NA TGTGCCAGCAGTAACAGGGCCCCTAATGAAAAACTGTTTTTT CASSNRAPNEKLFF
TRBJ2-1 NA TRBV15 NA TGTGCCACCAGCAGGTGGGTCGGGACACAACCTGACAATGAGCAGTTCTTC CATSRWVGTQPDNEQFF
TRBJ2-3 NA TRBV18 NA TGTGCCAGCTCACCAGGTCAGGCAGGGACCGGCACAGATACGCAGTATTTT CASSPGQAGTGTDTQYF
TRBJ2-3 few TRBV5-1 NA TGCGCCAGCAGCTTGGCAGCAGTCCAGGATACGCAGTATTTT CASSLAAVQDTQYF
TRBJ1-2 NA TRBV11-2 TRBD1 TGTGCCAGCAGCCATCGACAGGGGGCGGACGGCTACACCTTC CASSHRQGADGYTF
TRBJ1-1 NA TRBV19 NA TGTGCCAGTAGTATGAAAAAGGGGGGCGTCACTGAAGCTTTCTTT CASSMKKGGVTEAFF
TRBJ2-4 NA TRBV18 NA TGTGCCAGCTCACCAGAAGCAGGTATAGCCAAAAACATTCAGTACTTC CASSPEAGIAKNIQYF
TRBJ2-7 NA TRBV7-2 TRBD2 TGTGCCAGCAGGTTTACTAGCGGGCCCTACGAGCAGTACTTC CASRFTSGPYEQYF
TRBJ1-5 once TRBV19 NA TGTGCCAGTAGACCGACCAGGGGATCGGCTTCAAATCAGCCCCAGCATTTT CASRPTRGSASNQPQHF
TRBJ2-7 NA TRBV6-6 NA TGTGCCAGCAGTAGAGCACTAGCCGGCCCCTACGAGCAGTACTTC CASSRALAGPYEQYF
TRBJ2-5 NA TRBV18 NA TGTGCCAGCTCACCGGGAACAGCTGAGACCCAGTACTTC CASSPGTAETQYF
TRBJ2-5 once TRBV7-2 NA TGTGCCAGCAGCTTAGATACGGGAGAGACCCAGTACTTC CASSLDTGETQYF
TRBJ2-5 NA TRBV15 NA TGTGCCACCAGCAGAGACGTTGGGGAGACCCAGTACTTC CATSRDVGETQYF
TRBJ2-1 NA TRBV6-6 NA TGTGCCAGCAGTTACTCGATGCGGAAATACTACAATGAGCAGTTCTTC CASSYSMRKYYNEQFF
TRBJ1-2 few TRBV18 TRBD1 TGTGCCAGCTCACGCGACAGGGCCACCTATGGCTACACCTTC CASSRDRATYGYTF
TRBJ2-5 NA TRBV5-1 NA TGCGCCAGCAGCTTGGCCCAACAAGAGACCCAGTACTTC CASSLAQQETQYF
TRBJ1-1 NA TRBV6-5 NA TGTGCCAGCAGTGCCTCGGGGATTAACACTGAAGCTTTCTTT CASSASGINTEAFF
TRBJ2-7 NA TRBV7-2 TRBD2 TGTGCCAGCAAACTCGTAACGGTAGCTAGCGGGAGGGCCTCCGAGCAGTACTTC CASKLVTVASGRASEQYF
TRBJ1-2 NA TRBV19 NA TGTGCCAGTAGGGTACAGGGTTCCCGCGTTGGCTACACCTTC CASRVQGSRVGYTF
TRBJ2-1 NA TRBV15 NA TGTGCCACCAGCAGAGATATAGGATGGCATGAGCAGTTCTTC CATSRDIGWHEQFF
TRBJ1-1 NA TRBV28 NA TGTGCCAGCAGTTTTCTGGACTTCGGGGTCTGGGCCCAAGCTTTCTTT CASSFLDFGVWAQAFF